This T cell receptor (beta chain) was identified during a study of T cells and copy number aberrations in small-cell lung cancer (dated by TCRdb to the early 2020s). Notes on the research overall: Whole-exome sequencing of the same tumor regions was paired with TCR repertoire sequencing so that T cell metrics could be related to mutations and copy number aberrations. Tumor TCR data were available for 16 to 20 patients, and TCR data from both tumor and normal tissue were available for about 13 patients.

The immunoSEQ hsTCRB Kit was used with multiplexed V- and J-gene primers to amplify TCR-beta CDR3 regions from genomic DNA. Unique DNA barcodes were added in a second PCR, and the samples were pooled together with one negative control and one positive control. Sequencing of the pooled TCR-beta libraries was performed on an Illumina MiSeq using a 150-cycle paired-end protocol. Turning to the authors' computational methods: Adaptive Biotechnologies processed the raw sequencing data and produced a report containing normalized, annotated TCR-beta repertoires. T-cell density was calculated by normalizing TCR-beta templates to usable DNA, with usable DNA estimated through amplification of housekeeping genes. Richness counted unique rearrangements, and clonality was defined as 1 minus Pielou's evenness. Held by TCRdb, this immuneACCESS table contains in-frame sequences only and omits some clones. Under half of the omission traces to an unresolved V gene where checked; the cause of the rest is unknown. D and trimming were read from the DNA, whereas the V and J calls and clone size are those reported in that table. In this sample the table shows 2,700 or so clones, approximately 77% of which occur a single time. The ten most abundant clones make up roughly a tenth of the sample.

The donors were limited-stage small-cell lung cancer patients who had surgical resection in Hangzhou, China, between about 2007 and 2020. Every donor underwent upfront surgery with no preoperative chemotherapy or radiotherapy, and no donor received immunotherapy either before or after surgery. All 20 or so patients in the sequenced cohort were identified as smokers or heavy second-hand smokers. Adjacent normal lung was collected at least 2 cm from the tumor margin and was confirmed morphologically free of malignant cells by two pathologists. To characterize heterogeneity of the T cell repertoire, the study applied multi-region TCR-beta sequencing to resected limited-stage small-cell lung cancers and to tumor-adjacent lung tissue. The AllPrep DNA/RNA FFPE Kit (Qiagen) was used to extract genomic DNA from FFPE tissue. In regard to this clone: Its specific antigen is unknown. One base away there is no much larger clone; base qualities are not given.

The CDR3 numbers 15 residues from cysteine through phenylalanine. This entry keeps only the CDR3 DNA: 45 bases, framed from base 1. CDR1 is given as MNHEY and CDR2 as SMNVEV, both from the germline V gene (reference sequence). Deletion took 3 bases off V and 5 bases off J, with a span of 13 bases between the germline ends. What the study reported, not specific to this receptor: All specimens were formalin-fixed paraffin-embedded tissue, which is known to introduce sequencing artifacts. Lower T-cell density, richness and clonality were observed in tumors than in adjacent lung tissue, although the difference in density was not significant. The study was limited by a small sample size because surgical resection is uncommon in small-cell lung cancer, and the findings require validation.

The source of this sequence is a man in his 70s with small cell lung cancer. This receptor chain uses TRBV27 and TRBJ1-4; possibly the D gene is TRBD1, per 5 matching bases. Specimen: normal tissue next to the tumor. The CDR3 is CASSFRGARNEKLFF. The DNA reads TGTGCCAGCAGTTTTCGAGGGGCGAGGAATGAAAAACTGTTTTTT.